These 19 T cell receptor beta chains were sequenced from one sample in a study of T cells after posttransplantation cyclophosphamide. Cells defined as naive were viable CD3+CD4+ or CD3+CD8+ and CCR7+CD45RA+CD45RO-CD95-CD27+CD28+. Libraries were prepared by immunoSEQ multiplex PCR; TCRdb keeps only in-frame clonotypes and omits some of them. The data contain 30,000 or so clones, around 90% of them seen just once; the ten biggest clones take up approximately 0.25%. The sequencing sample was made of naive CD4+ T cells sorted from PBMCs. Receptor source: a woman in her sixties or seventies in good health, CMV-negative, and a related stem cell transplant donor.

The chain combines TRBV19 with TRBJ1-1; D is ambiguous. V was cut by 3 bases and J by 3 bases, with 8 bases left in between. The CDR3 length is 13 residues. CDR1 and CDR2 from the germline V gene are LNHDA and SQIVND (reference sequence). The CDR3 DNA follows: TGTGCCAGTAGTATGTCACTGTACACTGAAGCTTTCTTT. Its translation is CASSMSLYTEAFF.

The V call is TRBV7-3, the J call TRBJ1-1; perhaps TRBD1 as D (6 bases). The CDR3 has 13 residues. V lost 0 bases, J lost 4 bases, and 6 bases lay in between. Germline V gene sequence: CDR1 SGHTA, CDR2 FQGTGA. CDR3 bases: TGTGCCAGCAGCTTAACGACAGGCACTGAAGCTTTCTTT. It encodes CASSLTTGTEAFF.

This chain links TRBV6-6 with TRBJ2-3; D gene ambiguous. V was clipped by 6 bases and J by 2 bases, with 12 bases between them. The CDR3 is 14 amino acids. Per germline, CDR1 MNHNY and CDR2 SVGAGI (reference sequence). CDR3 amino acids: CASRNTKNTDTQYF. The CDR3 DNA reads TGTGCCAGCAGGAACACTAAAAACACAGATACGCAGTATTTT.

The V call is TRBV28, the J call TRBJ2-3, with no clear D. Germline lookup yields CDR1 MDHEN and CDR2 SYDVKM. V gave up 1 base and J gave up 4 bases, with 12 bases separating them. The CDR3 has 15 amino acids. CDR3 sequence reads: CASSLFLLAADTQYF. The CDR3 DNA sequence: TGTGCCAGCAGTTTATTCTTGTTGGCTGCAGATACGCAGTATTTT.

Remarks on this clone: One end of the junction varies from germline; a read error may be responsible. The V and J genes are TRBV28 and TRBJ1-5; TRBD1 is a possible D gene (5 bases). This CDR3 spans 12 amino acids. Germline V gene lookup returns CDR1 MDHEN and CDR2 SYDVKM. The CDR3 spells CASSVTGQRQHF. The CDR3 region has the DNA TGTGCCAGCAGTGTTACAGGTCAGCGCCAGCATTTT.

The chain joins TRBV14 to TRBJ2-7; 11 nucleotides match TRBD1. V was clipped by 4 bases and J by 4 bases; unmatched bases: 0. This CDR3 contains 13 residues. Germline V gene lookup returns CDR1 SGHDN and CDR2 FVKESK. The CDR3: CASSRDRGYEQYF. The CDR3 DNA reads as TGTGCCAGCAGCCGGGACAGGGGGTACGAGCAGTACTTC.

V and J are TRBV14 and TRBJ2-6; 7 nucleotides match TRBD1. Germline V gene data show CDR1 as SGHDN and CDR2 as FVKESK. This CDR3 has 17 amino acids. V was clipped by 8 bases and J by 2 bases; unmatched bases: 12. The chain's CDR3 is CASGRFQGEAGANVLTF. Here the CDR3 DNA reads TGTGCCAGCGGAAGATTCCAGGGGGAAGCTGGGGCCAACGTCCTGACTTTC. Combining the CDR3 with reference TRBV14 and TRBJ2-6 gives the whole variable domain EAGVTQFPSHSVIEKGQTVTLRCDPISGHDNLYWYRRVMGKEIKFLLHFVKESKQDESGMPNNRFLAERTGGTYSTLKVQPAELEDSGVYFCASGRFQGEAGANVLTFGAGSRLTVL.

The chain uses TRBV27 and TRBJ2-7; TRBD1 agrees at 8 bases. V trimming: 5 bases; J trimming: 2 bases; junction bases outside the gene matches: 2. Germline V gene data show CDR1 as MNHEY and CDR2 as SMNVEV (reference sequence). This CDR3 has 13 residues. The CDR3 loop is CASSRTGTYEQYF. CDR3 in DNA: TGTGCCAGCAGTAGGACAGGGACCTACGAGCAGTACTTC.

CDR3 residues: CASINRPLNTEAFF. CDR3 in DNA: TGTGCCAGCATCAACAGGCCACTGAACACTGAAGCTTTCTTT. The chain has TRBV6-5 and TRBJ1-1, with D perhaps TRBD1 (5 bases). Trimming stripped 7 bases from V and 0 bases from J, with 12 bases between. The germline CDR1 and CDR2 sequences are MNHEY and SVGAGI. This CDR3 is 14 amino acids long.

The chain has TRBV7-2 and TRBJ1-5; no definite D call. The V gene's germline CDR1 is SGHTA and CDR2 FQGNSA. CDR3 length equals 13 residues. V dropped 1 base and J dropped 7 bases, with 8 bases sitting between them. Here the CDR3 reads CASSLERTQPQHF. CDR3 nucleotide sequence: TGTGCCAGCAGCTTAGAGCGGACCCAGCCCCAGCATTTT.

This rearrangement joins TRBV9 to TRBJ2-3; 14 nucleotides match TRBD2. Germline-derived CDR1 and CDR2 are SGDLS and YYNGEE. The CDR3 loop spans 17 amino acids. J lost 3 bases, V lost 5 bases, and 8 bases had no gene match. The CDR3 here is CASSSGTSGSWTDTQYF. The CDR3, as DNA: TGTGCCAGCAGTTCCGGGACTAGCGGGAGTTGGACAGATACGCAGTATTTT.

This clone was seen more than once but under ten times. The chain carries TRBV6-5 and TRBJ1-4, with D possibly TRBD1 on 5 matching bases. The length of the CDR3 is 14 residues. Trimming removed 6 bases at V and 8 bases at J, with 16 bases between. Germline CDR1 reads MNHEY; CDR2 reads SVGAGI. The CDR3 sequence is CASSSAGYGEKLFF. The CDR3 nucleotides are TGTGCCAGCAGCTCCGCAGGGTACGGCGAAAAACTGTTTTTT.

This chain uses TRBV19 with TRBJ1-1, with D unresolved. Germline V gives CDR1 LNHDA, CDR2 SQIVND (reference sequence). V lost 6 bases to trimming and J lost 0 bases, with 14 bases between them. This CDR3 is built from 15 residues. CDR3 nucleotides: TGTGCCAGTAGAAACTCTAGAGCGTTGAACACTGAAGCTTTCTTT. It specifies CASRNSRALNTEAFF.

The CDR3 DNA follows: TGTGCCAGCAGCCAAGATACGACTAGCGGGACCCTCCGTACGCAGTATTTT. Translated, it gives CASSQDTTSGTLRTQYF. The V gene is TRBV4-2, the J gene TRBJ2-3, with 11 bases identical to TRBD2. The CDR3 extends over 17 amino acids. Unmatched junction bases numbered 10, after V lost 0 bases and J lost 8 bases. The germline CDR1 and CDR2 sequences are LGHNA and YNFKEQ.

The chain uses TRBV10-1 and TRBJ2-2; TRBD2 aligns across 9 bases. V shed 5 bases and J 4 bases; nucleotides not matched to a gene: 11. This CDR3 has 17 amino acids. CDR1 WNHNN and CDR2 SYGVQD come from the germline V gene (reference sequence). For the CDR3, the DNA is TGCGCCAGCAGTTTCCTAGCGGGAACCTCGGGCACCGGGGAGCTGTTTTTT. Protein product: CASSFLAGTSGTGELFF.

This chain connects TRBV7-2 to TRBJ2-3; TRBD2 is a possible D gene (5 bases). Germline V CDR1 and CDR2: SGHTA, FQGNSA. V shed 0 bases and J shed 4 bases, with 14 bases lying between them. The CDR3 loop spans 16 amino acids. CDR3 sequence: CASSLAYWEPPDTQYF. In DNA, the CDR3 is TGTGCCAGCAGCTTAGCCTATTGGGAGCCACCAGATACGCAGTATTTT.

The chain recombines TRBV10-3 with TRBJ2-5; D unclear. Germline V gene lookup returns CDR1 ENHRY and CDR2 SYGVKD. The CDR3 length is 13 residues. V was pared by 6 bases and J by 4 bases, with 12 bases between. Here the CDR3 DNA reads TGTGCCATCAGGGATGACTGGAGAGAGACCCAGTACTTC. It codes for CAIRDDWRETQYF.

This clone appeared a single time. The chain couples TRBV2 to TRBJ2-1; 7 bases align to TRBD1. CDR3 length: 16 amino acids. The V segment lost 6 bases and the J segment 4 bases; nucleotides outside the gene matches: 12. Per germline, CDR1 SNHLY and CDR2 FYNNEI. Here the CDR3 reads CASRETGRGDYNEQFF. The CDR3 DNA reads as TGTGCCAGCAGGGAGACAGGGAGAGGGGATTACAATGAGCAGTTCTTC. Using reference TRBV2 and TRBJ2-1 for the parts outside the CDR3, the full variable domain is EPEVTQTPSHQVTQMGQEVILRCVPISNHLYFYWYRQILGQKVEFLVSFYNNEISEKSEIFDDQFSVERPDGSNFTLKIRSTKLEDSAMYFCASRETGRGDYNEQFFGPGTRLTVL.

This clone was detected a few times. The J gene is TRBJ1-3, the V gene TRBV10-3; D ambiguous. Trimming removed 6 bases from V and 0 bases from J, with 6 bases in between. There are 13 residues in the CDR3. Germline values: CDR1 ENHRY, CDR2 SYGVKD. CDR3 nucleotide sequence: TGTGCCATCAGACACCCCTCTGGAAACACCATATATTTT. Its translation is CAIRHPSGNTIYF.